This T cell receptor (beta chain) was identified during a study of spatial heterogeneity in lung cancer. Turning to the study itself: Alpha-chain sequences were consistently detected less often than beta-chain sequences. More than ten raw reads, on average, carried each unique TCR and UMI combination.

This clonotype was seen repeatedly, ten times or more. Its specificity is unknown. TCRdb reprocessed the 5' RACE reads via MiXCR and lists one record per CDR3 protein. Here the sample spans about 7,500 distinct CDR3 sequences, 12% being singletons. Study-wide points: How many expanded intratumoral alpha and beta TCRs were present tracked the tumor mutation count, which was a count of nonsynonymous mutations.

Time point here: sample taken at primary tumor resection. Samples came from about 72 TRACERx patients with untreated early-stage lung cancer. CDR1 and CDR2 (germline): KGHDR, SFDVKD. The trim removed 9 bases at V and 7 bases at J, leaving 7 bases unmatched. The CDR3 is 14 residues long. V usage is TRBV24-1 and J usage is TRBJ1-5, with 11 nucleotides matching TRBD1. The receptor comes from a male donor with early-stage non-small cell lung cancer. The sequencing used lung tumor tissue, collected at surgery. CDR3 in DNA: TGTGCCACCGGAAAGGGACAGGGGGACCAGCCCCAGCATTTT. Protein: CATGKGQGDQPQHF.